The source of this TCR beta chain is a study of T-cell memory formation after mild COVID-19. The germline gives CDR1 SGHVS, CDR2 FNYEAQ. The CDR3 covers 15 residues. V lost 6 bases to trimming and J lost 4 bases, with 15 bases between them. Findings of the study overall: Nothing confirmed that second-wave clones peaking on day 37 were specific for SARS-CoV-2.

TCRdb reanalysed the 5' RACE reads using MiXCR and keeps one entry per CDR3 protein. The sample carries roughly 58,000 distinct CDR3 sequences, more than 8% recorded once. This clonotype occurred a few times. What it binds is not known. This clonotype was sampled from a man aged 18 to 30 who had mild COVID-19 (a few samples of this study predate the infection). Cell type and time point are not known. The rearrangement uses TRBV7-6 and TRBJ2-2, with D perhaps TRBD1 (6 bases). Sample: PBMCs or a T cell subset sorted from them (not recorded which). The CDR3 region is CASRSRQELTGELFF. The CDR3 bases are TGTGCCAGCAGATCCCGACAGGAGCTCACCGGGGAGCTGTTTTTT.